This passage covers 19 T cell receptor beta chains from one sample sequenced in a study of blood T cells in healthy people across ages. A second PCR of about 7 to 12 cycles used a sample-barcoded 5' primer and a J-beta primer mix. Using its own MiXCR run on the 5' RACE reads, TCRdb lists one record per CDR3 protein. The repertoire holds some 790,000 distinct CDR3 sequences, with less than 35% as singletons. The sequenced sample consisted of blood. The origin of the receptors is an elderly woman in good health.

In this sample, this clonotype turned up many times. V usage is TRBV29-1 and J usage is TRBJ1-2; D is uncertain. V lost 4 bases to trimming and J lost 0 bases, with 9 bases between them. CDR3 length: 13 amino acids. Germline lookup yields CDR1 SQVTM and CDR2 ANQGSEA. DNA for the CDR3: TGCAGCGTTGGAGGAAGGTCTAACTATGGCTACACCTTC. Amino acids: CSVGGRSNYGYTF.

This clonotype was recorded a few times. V and J are TRBV9 and TRBJ1-1, with 9 bases that match TRBD1. V shed 6 bases and J 4 bases; nucleotides not matched to a gene: 10. The CDR3 covers 15 residues. Per germline, CDR1 SGDLS and CDR2 YYNGEE. The chain's CDR3 is CASTTGGHEGTEAFF. CDR3 DNA: TGTGCCAGCACTACAGGGGGCCATGAGGGCACTGAAGCTTTCTTT.

The table lists this clonotype with a few counts. The rearrangement joins TRBV20-1 to TRBJ1-4, with D maybe TRBD1 (6 bases). Germline CDR1 and CDR2: DFQATT and SNEGSKA (reference sequence). This CDR3 has 14 amino acids. Between the trimmed V and J ends, which lost 5 bases and 7 bases, there was a span of 17 bases. CDR3 bases: TGCAGTGCTCGCAGCGGGGGGGGGCGTGAAAAACTGTTTTTT. Encoded protein: CSARSGGGREKLFF.

In its sample, this clonotype was seen many times. The CDR3 DNA follows: TGTGCCAGCTCCCCTCCAGAGGCGCCCCTCCTAGGCTACACCTTC. It encodes CASSPPEAPLLGYTF. This chain connects TRBV12-3 or TRBV12-4 to TRBJ1-2, with D hard to call. Trimming stripped 8 bases from V and 8 bases from J, with 24 bases between. This CDR3 spans 15 amino acids.

This clonotype has more than one count but fewer than ten. The chain employs TRBV4-3 and TRBJ1-6, with D uncertain. CDR3 size: 14 residues. From germline, CDR1 is LGHNA and CDR2 YSLEER. V gave up 4 bases and J gave up 1 base, with 5 bases separating them. The chain's CDR3 is CASSLLSYNSPLHF. CDR3 coding DNA: TGCGCCAGCAGCCTCCTTTCCTATAATTCACCCCTCCACTTT.

This clonotype came up many times. The CDR3 DNA follows: TGTGCCAGCAGCGTTGGGCAGCAAGAGACCCAGTACTTC. This sequence encodes CASSVGQQETQYF. The J gene is TRBJ2-5, the V gene TRBV7-2; D not certain. V was clipped by 5 bases and J by 2 bases, with 9 bases between them. The CDR3 spans 13 residues. The germline gives CDR1 SGHTA, CDR2 FQGNSA.

This clonotype was seen more than once but under ten times. This chain uses TRBV6-1 with TRBJ2-5, with 11 bases matching TRBD1. The J call may be wrong; the DNA end is better matched by TRBJ2-7. CDR1 is MNHNS, CDR2 SASEGT, per germline. This CDR3 is built from 13 residues. The CDR3: CASFWTGGGEQYF. The CDR3 nucleotides are TGTGCCAGCTTTTGGACAGGGGGCGGCGAGCAGTACTTC.

This clonotype occurred many times. The chain recombines TRBV5-1 with TRBJ2-7; TRBD1 agrees at 8 bases. The ends lost 4 bases at V and 3 bases at J; junction bases unmatched: 6. CDR3 length: 14 residues. Germline assignment: CDR1 SGHRS and CDR2 YFSETQ. In nucleotides, the CDR3 is TGCGCCAGCAGCACCGGGACAGGCGTCTACGAGCAGTACTTC. Encoded protein: CASSTGTGVYEQYF.

At least ten counts were recorded for this clonotype. The chain has TRBV20-1 and TRBJ2-1; the D is unclear. This CDR3 is built from 14 residues. The germline gives CDR1 DFQATT, CDR2 SNEGSKA (reference sequence). V was trimmed by 3 bases and J by 0 bases, leaving 9 bases between them. The CDR3 nucleotides are TGCAGTGCTAGCGCCCTTAGCTCCTACAATGAGCAGTTCTTC. Protein sequence: CSASALSSYNEQFF.

Many counts were recorded for this clonotype. The genes are TRBV7-2 and TRBJ2-7; D is ambiguous. This CDR3 has 12 residues. The germline V gene has CDR1 SGHTA and CDR2 FQGNSA. V was shortened by 5 bases and J by 6 bases, with 11 bases between the two germline ends. CDR3 amino acids: CASSPPGFEQYF. In DNA form, the CDR3 reads TGTGCCAGCAGCCCCCCCGGCTTCGAGCAGTACTTC.

Concerning this clonotype itself: This may come from a read error, since a much larger clone is one base off. The gene calls are TRBV12-3 or TRBV12-4 and TRBJ2-3; 13 bases fit TRBD2. After removal of 3 bases from V and 10 bases from J, the junction contained 10 bases not matched to a gene. This CDR3 is built from 16 residues. Written as DNA, the CDR3 is TGTGCCAGCAGTTTGACTAGCGGGGGGACACAGTATGCGCAGTATTTT. The encoded protein is CASSLTSGGTQYAQYF.

About this clonotype itself: One junction end disagrees with the germline gene, perhaps due to a read error. V gene TRBV12-3 or TRBV12-4 combines with J gene TRBJ1-5, with TRBD1 as a possible D gene (6 bases). The CDR3 is made up of 14 amino acids. This CDR3 reads CASKEDSTYQPQHF. CDR3 coding DNA: TGTGCCAGCAAGGAGGACAGTACATATCAGCCCCAACATTTT.

The chain is built from TRBV20-1 and TRBJ1-6, with 8 bases identical to TRBD1. This CDR3 has 14 residues. The J segment lost 14 bases and the V segment lost 6 bases, leaving 15 bases of the junction unmatched. Per germline, CDR1 DFQATT and CDR2 SNEGSKA (reference sequence). CDR3 sequence reads: CSAPGQGRFMSLHF. CDR3 coding DNA: TGCAGTGCCCCAGGACAGGGTCGATTCATGTCCCTCCACTTT.

This clonotype has more than one count but fewer than ten. This sequence joins TRBV24-1 and TRBJ1-2, with a possible D match to TRBD1 (5 bases). The CDR3 covers 15 residues. Germline V gene sequence: CDR1 KGHDR, CDR2 SFDVKD. Trimming took 3 bases from V and 2 from J, leaving 12 bases between them. This CDR3 is CATSDPDKSNYGYTF. The CDR3 coding sequence is TGTGCCACCAGTGATCCGGACAAGAGCAACTATGGCTACACCTTC.

Points on this clonotype: At one end, the junction sequence differs from germline, possibly due to a read error. The chain carries TRBV7-2 and TRBJ2-3; D gene ambiguous. Germline CDR1 and CDR2: SGHTA and FQGNSA. This CDR3 region has 14 residues. CDR3 DNA sequence: TGTGTCAGCAGCTTAGACGGGCCGGCAGATACGCAGTATTTT. It encodes CVSSLDGPADTQYF.

This clonotype was seen only a few times. The rearrangement uses TRBV20-1 and TRBJ2-2; D could derive from TRBD1 or TRBD2 (6 bases each). Per the germline V gene, CDR1 is DFQATT and CDR2 is SNEGSKA (reference sequence). The V and J ends lost 2 bases and 2 bases respectively, with 15 bases between them. This CDR3 has 16 residues. The CDR3 is CSARFWGRDNTGELFF. CDR3 coding DNA: TGCAGTGCTAGATTCTGGGGGCGGGATAACACCGGGGAGCTGTTTTTT.

This clonotype was seen ten or more times. This sequence joins TRBV6-5 and TRBJ2-3, with TRBD2 identical over 8 bases. The CDR3 is made up of 15 amino acids. Unmatched junction bases numbered 11, after V lost 8 bases and J lost 4 bases. Per germline, CDR1 MNHEY and CDR2 SVGAGI. DNA for the CDR3: TGTGCCAGCCAGCAGACGGGACTAGGCGCAGATACGCAGTATTTT. Its translation: CASQQTGLGADTQYF.

V usage is TRBV21-1 and J usage is TRBJ1-2; the D call of TRBD1 is as the table states it, not checked on the DNA. TRBV21-1 is a pseudogene. CDR3 length equals 12 residues. The CDR3 is CASSIGHPGYTF. The CDR3 bases are TGTGCCAGCAGCATTGGACATCCTGGCTACACCTTC.

The rearrangement joins TRBV20-1 to TRBJ2-1; TRBD2 might be the D (7 bases). Germline CDR1 and CDR2: DFQATT and SNEGSKA (reference sequence). Deletions cut 0 bases from V and 6 bases from J, with 24 bases between. The CDR3 is 18 residues long. The CDR3 DNA sequence: TGCAGTGCTAGAGACCTGATAGGGACTACCTCAGGGGTCAATGAGCAGTTCTTC. It is translated as CSARDLIGTTSGVNEQFF.